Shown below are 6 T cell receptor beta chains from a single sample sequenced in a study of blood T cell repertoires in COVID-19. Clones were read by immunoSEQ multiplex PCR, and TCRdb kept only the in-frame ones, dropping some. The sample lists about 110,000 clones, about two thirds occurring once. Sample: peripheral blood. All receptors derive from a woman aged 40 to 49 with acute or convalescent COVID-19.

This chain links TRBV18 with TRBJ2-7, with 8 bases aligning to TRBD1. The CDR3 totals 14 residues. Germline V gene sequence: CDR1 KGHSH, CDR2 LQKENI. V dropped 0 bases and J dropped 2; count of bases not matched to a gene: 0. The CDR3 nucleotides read TGTGCCAGCTCACCACCGGGACAGGCCTACGAGCAGTACTTC. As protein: CASSPPGQAYEQYF.

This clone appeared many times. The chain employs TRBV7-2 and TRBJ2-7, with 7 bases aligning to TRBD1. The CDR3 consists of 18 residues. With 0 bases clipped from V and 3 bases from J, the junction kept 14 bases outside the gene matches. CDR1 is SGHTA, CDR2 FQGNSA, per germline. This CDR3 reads CASSLAPGQTRSFYEQYF. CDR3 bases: TGTGCCAGCAGCTTAGCCCCGGGACAGACACGTAGTTTCTACGAGCAGTACTTC.

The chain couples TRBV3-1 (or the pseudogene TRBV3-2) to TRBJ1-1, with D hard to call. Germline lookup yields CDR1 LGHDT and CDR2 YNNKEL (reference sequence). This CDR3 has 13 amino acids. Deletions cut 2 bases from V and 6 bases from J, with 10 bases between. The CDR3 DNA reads TGTGCCAGCAGCCAAATCAGTTTTCCTGAAGCTTTCTTT. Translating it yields CASSQISFPEAFF.

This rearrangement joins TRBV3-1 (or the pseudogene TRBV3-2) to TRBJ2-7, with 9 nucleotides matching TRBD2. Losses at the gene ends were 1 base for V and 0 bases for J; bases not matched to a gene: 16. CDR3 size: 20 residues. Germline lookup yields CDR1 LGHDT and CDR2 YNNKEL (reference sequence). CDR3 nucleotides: TGTGCCAGCAGCCAAGTCGGGGCCAGCGGGGGGCTCCTTAGCTCCTACGAGCAGTACTTC. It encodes CASSQVGASGGLLSSYEQYF.

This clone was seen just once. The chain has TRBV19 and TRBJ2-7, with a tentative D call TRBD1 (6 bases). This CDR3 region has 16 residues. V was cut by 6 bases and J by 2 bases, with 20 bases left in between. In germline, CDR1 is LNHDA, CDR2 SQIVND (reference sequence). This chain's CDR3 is CASSPTGTRGTYEQYF. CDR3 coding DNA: TGTGCCAGTAGCCCGACCGGGACACGAGGAACCTACGAGCAGTACTTC.

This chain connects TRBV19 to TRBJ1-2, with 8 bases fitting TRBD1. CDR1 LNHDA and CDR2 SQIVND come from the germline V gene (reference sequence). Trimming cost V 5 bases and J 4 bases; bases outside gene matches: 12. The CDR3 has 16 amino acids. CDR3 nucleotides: TGTGCCAGTAGTTCTGACAGGGGATGGACGGGCTATGGCTACACCTTC. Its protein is CASSSDRGWTGYGYTF.